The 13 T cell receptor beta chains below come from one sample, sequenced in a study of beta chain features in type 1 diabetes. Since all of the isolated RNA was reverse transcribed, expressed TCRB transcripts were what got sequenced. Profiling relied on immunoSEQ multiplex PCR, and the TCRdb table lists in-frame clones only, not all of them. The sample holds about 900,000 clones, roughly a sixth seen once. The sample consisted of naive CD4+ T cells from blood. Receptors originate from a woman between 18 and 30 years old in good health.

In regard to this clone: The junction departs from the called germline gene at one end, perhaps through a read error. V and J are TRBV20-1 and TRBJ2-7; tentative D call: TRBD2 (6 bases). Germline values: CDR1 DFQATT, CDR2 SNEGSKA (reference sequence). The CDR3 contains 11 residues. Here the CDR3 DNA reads TGCAGTGCTAGGGAGGGCAGTAAGGAGGACTTC. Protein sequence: CSAREGSKEDF.

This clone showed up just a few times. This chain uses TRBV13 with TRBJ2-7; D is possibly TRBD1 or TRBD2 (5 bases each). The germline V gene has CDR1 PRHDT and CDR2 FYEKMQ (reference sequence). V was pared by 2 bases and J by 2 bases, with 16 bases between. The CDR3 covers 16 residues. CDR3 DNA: TGTGCCAGCAGCTTATTTGGGGGAGTCCCACCCTACGAGCAGTACTTC. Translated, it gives CASSLFGGVPPYEQYF. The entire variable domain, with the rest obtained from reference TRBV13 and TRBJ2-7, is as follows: AAGVIQSPRHLIKEKRETATLKCYPIPRHDTVYWYQQGPGQDPQFLISFYEKMQSDKGSIPDRFSAQQFSDYHSELNMSSLELGDSALYFCASSLFGGVPPYEQYFGPGTRLTVT.

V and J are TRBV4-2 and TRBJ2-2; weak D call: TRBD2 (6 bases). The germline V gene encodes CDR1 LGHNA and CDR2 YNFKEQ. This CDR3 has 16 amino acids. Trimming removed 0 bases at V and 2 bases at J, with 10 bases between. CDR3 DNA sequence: TGTGCCAGCAGCCAAGAACTCGGGGGAAACACCGGGGAGCTGTTTTTT. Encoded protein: CASSQELGGNTGELFF.

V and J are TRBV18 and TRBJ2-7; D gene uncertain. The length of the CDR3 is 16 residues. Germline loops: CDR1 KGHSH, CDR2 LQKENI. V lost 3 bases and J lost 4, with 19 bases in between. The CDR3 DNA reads TGTGCCAGCTCACCGACCACGGTCGGAGTCTCTTACGAGCAGTACTTC. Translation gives CASSPTTVGVSYEQYF.

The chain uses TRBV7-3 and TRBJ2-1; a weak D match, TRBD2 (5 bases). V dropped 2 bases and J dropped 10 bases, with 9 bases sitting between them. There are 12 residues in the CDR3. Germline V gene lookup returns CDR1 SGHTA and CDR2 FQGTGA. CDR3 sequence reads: CASSLASGEQFF. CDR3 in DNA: TGTGCCAGCAGCTTAGCGAGCGGAGAGCAGTTCTTC. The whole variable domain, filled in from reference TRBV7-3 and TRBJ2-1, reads GAGVSQTPSNKVTEKGKYVELRCDPISGHTALYWYRQSLGQGPEFLIYFQGTGAADDSGLPNDRFFAVRPEGSVSTLKIQRTERGDSAVYLCASSLASGEQFFGPGTRLTVL.

CDR3 nucleotide sequence: TGTGCCAGCAGCCCTGGGCCAGGGCTTACGCAGTATTTT. Its protein product is CASSPGPGLTQYF. The chain carries TRBV7-2 and TRBJ2-3; D possibly corresponds to TRBD1 (5 bases). Trimming left V 5 bases short and J 8 bases short, with 14 bases between. This CDR3 has 13 residues. The germline gives CDR1 SGHTA, CDR2 FQGNSA.

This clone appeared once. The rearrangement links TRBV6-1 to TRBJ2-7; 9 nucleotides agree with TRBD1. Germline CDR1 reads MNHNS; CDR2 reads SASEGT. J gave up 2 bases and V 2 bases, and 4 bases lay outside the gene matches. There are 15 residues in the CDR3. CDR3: CASSELGTGPYEQYF. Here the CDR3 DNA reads TGTGCCAGCAGTGAATTGGGGACAGGGCCCTACGAGCAGTACTTC.

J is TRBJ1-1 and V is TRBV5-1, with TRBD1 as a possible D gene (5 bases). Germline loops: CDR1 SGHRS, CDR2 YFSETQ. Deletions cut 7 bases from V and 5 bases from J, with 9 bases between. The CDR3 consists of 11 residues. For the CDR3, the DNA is TGCGCCAGCGCCGGGGGAACTGAAGCTTTCTTT. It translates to CASAGGTEAFF.

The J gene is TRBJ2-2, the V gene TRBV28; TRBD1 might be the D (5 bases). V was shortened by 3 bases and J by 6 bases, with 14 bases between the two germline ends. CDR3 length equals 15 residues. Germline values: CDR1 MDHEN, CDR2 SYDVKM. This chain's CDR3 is CASSLSGLGPGELFF. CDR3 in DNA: TGTGCCAGCAGTTTGTCAGGGTTAGGCCCCGGGGAGCTGTTTTTT.

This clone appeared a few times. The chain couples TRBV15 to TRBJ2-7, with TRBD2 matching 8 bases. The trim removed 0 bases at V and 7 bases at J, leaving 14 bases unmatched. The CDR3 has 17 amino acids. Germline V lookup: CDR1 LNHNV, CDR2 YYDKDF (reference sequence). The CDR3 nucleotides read TGTGCCACCAGCAGAGATTTAACCGGGACTAGGTCGGGAGAGCAGTACTTC. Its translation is CATSRDLTGTRSGEQYF.

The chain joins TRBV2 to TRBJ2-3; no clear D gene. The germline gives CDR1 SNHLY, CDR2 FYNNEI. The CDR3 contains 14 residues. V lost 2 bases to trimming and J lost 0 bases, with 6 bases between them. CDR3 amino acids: CASSETLSTDTQYF. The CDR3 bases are TGTGCCAGCAGTGAAACCCTCAGCACAGATACGCAGTATTTT.

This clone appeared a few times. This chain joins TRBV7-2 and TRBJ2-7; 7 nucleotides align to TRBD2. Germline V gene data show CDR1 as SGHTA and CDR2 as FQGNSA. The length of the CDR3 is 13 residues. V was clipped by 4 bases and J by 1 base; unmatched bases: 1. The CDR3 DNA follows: TGTGCCAGCAGCTGGACTAGTTCCTACGAGCAGTACTTC. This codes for CASSWTSSYEQYF.

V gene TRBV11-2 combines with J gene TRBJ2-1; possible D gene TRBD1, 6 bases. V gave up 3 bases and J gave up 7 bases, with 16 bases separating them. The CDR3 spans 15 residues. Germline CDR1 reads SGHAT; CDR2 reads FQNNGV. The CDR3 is CASSLVLGGRNEQFF. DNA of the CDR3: TGTGCCAGCAGCTTGGTTCTAGGGGGAAGGAATGAGCAGTTCTTC.